These 7 T cell receptor beta chains came from one sample sequenced in a study of CD8 T cells in Susac syndrome. An input of roughly 0.5 to 1 ug of RNA was subjected to reverse transcription using random hexamers. TCRdb ran MiXCR on the immunoSEQ multiplex PCR reads and lists one entry per CDR3 protein. In the table there are a few hundred thousand distinct CDR3 sequences, 90% to 95% of which are singletons. The sample was CD8+ T cells from PBMCs. Source of these receptors: a human donor with multiple sclerosis.

The chain has TRBV6-4 and TRBJ2-2; no clear D gene. CDR1 and CDR2 from the germline V gene are MRHNA and SNTAGT. The CDR3 runs 13 residues. V was clipped by 6 bases and J by 3 bases, with 8 bases between them. CDR3 loop: CASSDDYTGELFF. Written as DNA, the CDR3 is TGTGCCAGCAGCGACGACTACACCGGGGAGCTGTTTTTT.

V gene TRBV9 combines with J gene TRBJ2-2; D may be TRBD1 or TRBD2 (6 bases each). The CDR3 length is 14 residues. V lost 3 bases to trimming and J lost 3 bases, with 9 bases between them. CDR1 and CDR2 from the germline V gene are SGDLS and YYNGEE. The CDR3 reads CASSAGGHTGELFF. Here the CDR3 DNA reads TGTGCCAGCAGCGCTGGGGGGCACACCGGGGAGCTGTTTTTT.

The chain joins TRBV6-5 to TRBJ2-5; TRBD1 is a possible D gene (6 bases). The V end lost 0 bases, the J end lost 7 bases, and 6 bases lay between the germline ends. The CDR3 is 12 residues long. Germline V gives CDR1 MNHEY, CDR2 SVGAGI. The CDR3 protein is CASSYSGATQYF. The CDR3 DNA is TGTGCCAGCAGTTACTCGGGGGCGACCCAGTACTTC.

This clonotype came up once. The rearrangement links TRBV2 to TRBJ2-3; D perhaps matches TRBD1 (5 bases). This CDR3 is 15 amino acids long. Germline CDR1 SNHLY, CDR2 FYNNEI. The V and J ends lost 5 bases and 2 bases respectively, with 14 bases between them. CDR3 protein: CASSQDTSYTDTQYF. The CDR3 coding sequence is TGTGCCAGCAGTCAGGACACTTCCTACACAGATACGCAGTATTTT.

This chain uses TRBV9 with TRBJ2-1, with 9 nucleotides matching TRBD2. V shed 1 base, J shed 7 bases, and the junction held 9 bases outside the gene matches. The length of the CDR3 is 16 residues. Germline V CDR1 and CDR2: SGDLS, YYNGEE. CDR3 nucleotide sequence: TGTGCCAGCAGCGTAAATCCAGCGGGGGGAGGGAATGAGCAGTTCTTC. This sequence encodes CASSVNPAGGGNEQFF.

The J gene is TRBJ1-1, the V gene TRBV6-5, with D unclear. Trimming shortened V by 4 bases and J by 1 base, and 10 bases separated the two germline ends. Germline assignment: CDR1 MNHEY and CDR2 SVGAGI. This CDR3 is built from 14 residues. The DNA for the CDR3 is TGTGCCAGCAGTTCGGTCCTAGAGAACACTGAAGCTTTCTTT. Translation gives CASSSVLENTEAFF.

The chain combines TRBV10-3 with TRBJ1-5; a weak D match, TRBD1 (5 bases). Germline V gene lookup returns CDR1 ENHRY and CDR2 SYGVKD. The CDR3 loop spans 17 amino acids. The ends were cut back, 10 bases at V and 4 bases at J, with 26 bases in the middle. The CDR3 region has the DNA TGTGCCACCCAGAGCTCAAAAGGGGAAAAGGGGAATCAGCCCCAGCATTTT. It is translated as CATQSSKGEKGNQPQHF.